The rows below give T cell receptor beta chains drawn from one sample of a study of PD-1 blockade in classical Hodgkin lymphoma. Method: immunoSEQ multiplex PCR; TCRdb's copy keeps in-frame clones and lacks some. This sample carries 90,000 to 140,000 clones, about 92% of them seen once, and the ten largest clones take around 20%. Material: peripheral blood mononuclear cells (PBMCs), obtained before the fourth cycle of nivolumab. The receptors here all came from a human donor with classical Hodgkin lymphoma. CDR3s include the opening cysteine and the closing phenylalanine or tryptophan. A D gene is named only where the DNA matches it firmly. Size tells how often a clone was seen (once, few, many) or the class of an expanded clone, and some rows leave it out.

>once|.|TRBV5-4|TRBJ2-1
TGTGCCAGCAGCCCCGGCCCCGCCCCCAATGAGCAGTTCTTC
CASSPGPAPNEQFF
>once|TRBD1|TRBV6-6|TRBJ2-7
TGTGCCAGCAGTCCACCCGACAGGGACTACGAGCAGTACTTC
CASSPPDRDYEQYF
>.|.|TRBV2|TRBJ2-4
TGTGCCAGCAGTGTAGCTGACATTCAGTACTTC
CASSVADIQYF
>.|.|TRBV13|TRBJ1-1
TGTGCCAGCAGCTTAGGCGGGGGCGCCGGTGAAGCTTTCTTT
CASSLGGGAGEAFF
>.|TRBD1|TRBV7-2|TRBJ1-5
TGTGCCAGCAGCGCGGGGACAGGCTATAGCAATCAGCCCCAGCATTTT
CASSAGTGYSNQPQHF
>.|.|TRBV30|TRBJ2-1
TGTGCCTGGATGGTAGGGAGGCAGCAGTTCTTC
CAWMVGRQQFF
>.|.|TRBV5-6|TRBJ1-2
TGTGCCAGCAGCCGGCAGGGGCGAGACTATGGCTACACCTTC
CASSRQGRDYGYTF
>.|TRBD1|TRBV9|TRBJ1-2
TGTGCCAGCAGCATCGGGACAGGGGACTATGGCTACACCTTC
CASSIGTGDYGYTF
>.|.|TRBV30|TRBJ1-6
TGTGCCTGGAGTGCCCCGGGTAGCTCCTATAATTCACCCCTCCACTTT
CAWSAPGSSYNSPLHF
>.|.|TRBV11-2|TRBJ1-1
TGTGCCAGCAGCTTAGTAAAGGGGACGGGCAAAGCTTTCTTT
CASSLVKGTGKAFF
>.|.|TRBV7-9|TRBJ2-2
TGTGCCAACACTAGTTCCGCCGGGGAGCTGTTTTTT
CANTSSAGELFF
>few|.|TRBV9|TRBJ1-3
TGTGCCAGCAGCGTGAGCTCGAGCTCTGGAAACACCATATATTTT
CASSVSSSSGNTIYF
>.|.|TRBV7-9|TRBJ2-2
TGTGCCAGCAGCTTAGCCTTAGAGACCGGGGAGCTGTTTTTT
CASSLALETGELFF
>.|TRBD1|TRBV2|TRBJ1-4
TGTGCCAGCAGTAAAACAGGGGGCCGGGAAAAACTGTTTTTT
CASSKTGGREKLFF
>.|TRBD2|TRBV7-2|TRBJ2-1
TGTGCCAGCAGCTCCAATCCGGGACTAGCGGGAATAATCTACAATGAGCAGTTCTTC
CASSSNPGLAGIIYNEQFF